A single T cell receptor beta chain is shown here with its context. What it binds is not known. The data originate from a study of T cell responses to AZD1222 COVID-19 vaccine. TCRdb keeps only in-frame clones here, not all; method: immunoSEQ multiplex PCR. Of just under 150,000 clones in the sample, over 75% were seen once. Findings and caveats of the study: Only 5 or 6 people who got AZD1222 tested seropositive at baseline. White British donors predominated, females outnumbered males, and clonal diversity was possibly underestimated.

This CDR3 has 14 amino acids. Deletions cut 3 bases from V and 0 bases from J, with 8 bases between. In germline, CDR1 is MDHEN, CDR2 SYDVKM. The sequence derives from an adult who received the MenACWY meningococcal vaccine as a control. Sequencing used peripheral blood, obtained 28 days after the second dose of the MenACWY control vaccine. The chain carries TRBV28 and TRBJ1-1; D unclear. Here the CDR3 DNA reads TGTGCCAGCAGTTTGTTAACACTGAACACTGAAGCTTTCTTT. Translation gives CASSLLTLNTEAFF.